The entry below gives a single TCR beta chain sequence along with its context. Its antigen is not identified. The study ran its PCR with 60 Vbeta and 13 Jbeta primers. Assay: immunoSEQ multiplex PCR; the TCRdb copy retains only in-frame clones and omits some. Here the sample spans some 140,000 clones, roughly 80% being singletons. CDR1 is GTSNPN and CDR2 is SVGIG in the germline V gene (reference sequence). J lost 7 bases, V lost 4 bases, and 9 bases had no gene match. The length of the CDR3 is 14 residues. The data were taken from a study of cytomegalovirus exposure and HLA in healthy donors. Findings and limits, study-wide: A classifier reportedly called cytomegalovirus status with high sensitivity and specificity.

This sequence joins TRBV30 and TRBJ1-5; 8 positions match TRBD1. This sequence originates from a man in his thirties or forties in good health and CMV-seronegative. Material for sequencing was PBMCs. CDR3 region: CAWTDRGGGQPQHF. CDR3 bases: TGTGCCTGGACCGACAGGGGAGGAGGGCAGCCCCAGCATTTT. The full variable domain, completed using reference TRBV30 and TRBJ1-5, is SQTIHQWPATLVQPVGSPLSLECTVEGTSNPNLYWYRQAAGRGLQLLFYSVGIGQISSEVPQNLSASRPQDRQFILSSKKLLLSDSGFYLCAWTDRGGGQPQHFGDGTRLSIL.